One and the same sample provided the 7 T cell receptor beta chains below, sequenced in a study of CD4 T cells in relation to SARS-CoV-2 and coronaviruses. TCRdb's table, derived via immunoSEQ multiplex PCR, lists solely in-frame clones and lacks some. This sample carries 27,000 or so clones, 73% of them seen once, and the ten largest clones take 20% to 25%. For these TCRs, the target antigens are not known. Unexposed donor CD4+ T cells date from about 2010-2018, before the COVID-19 pandemic. The cells were cultured for around ten days before CD4+ T cells were isolated. Sequenced input: CD4+ T cells from PBMCs, cultured in vitro. The receptors shown here come from a human donor in good health.

This clone was picked up a small number of times. The chain carries TRBV6-5 and TRBJ1-2; D not resolved. The CDR3 extends over 16 amino acids. Trimming removed 0 bases at V and 5 bases at J, with 16 bases between. The germline V gene encodes CDR1 MNHEY and CDR2 SVGAGI. CDR3 amino acids: CASSYSNRVSLYGYTF. The CDR3 region has the DNA TGTGCCAGCAGTTACTCTAATAGGGTTTCCCTGTATGGCTACACCTTC.

The J gene is TRBJ1-6, the V gene TRBV3-1 (or the pseudogene TRBV3-2); D not certain. Germline-derived CDR1 and CDR2 are LGHDT and YNNKEL (reference sequence). The CDR3 loop spans 17 amino acids. V was shortened by 0 bases and J by 2 bases, with 11 bases between the two germline ends. The CDR3 sequence is CASSQDSGGTYNSPLHF. DNA of the CDR3: TGTGCCAGCAGCCAAGATTCGGGCGGAACCTATAATTCACCCCTCCACTTT.

The J gene is TRBJ2-5, the V gene TRBV18, with D uncertain. CDR1 and CDR2 (germline): KGHSH, LQKENI. Between the trimmed V and J ends, which lost 2 bases and 5 bases, there was a span of 3 bases. This CDR3 is 11 amino acids long. The DNA of the CDR3 is TGTGCCAGCTCACCAATGGAGACCCAGTACTTC. As protein: CASSPMETQYF.

The rearrangement links TRBV12-5 to TRBJ2-7; D might be TRBD1 or TRBD2, each matching 6 bases. The CDR3 sequence is 17 residues long. The V gene's germline CDR1 is LGHNT and CDR2 FRNRAP. The ends were cut back, 2 bases at V and 2 bases at J, with 19 bases in the middle. The CDR3: CASGLPPGTGATYEQYF. As DNA, the CDR3 is TGTGCTAGTGGTTTGCCTCCCGGGACGGGGGCCACCTACGAGCAGTACTTC.

The chain has TRBV25-1 and TRBJ2-7; 7 positions agree with TRBD2. The CDR3 runs to 14 residues. Trimming cost V 2 bases and J 9 bases; bases outside gene matches: 10. Germline CDR1 reads MGHDK; CDR2 reads SYGVNS. CDR3 in amino acids: CASSETFAGERQYF. The CDR3 bases are TGTGCCAGCAGTGAAACATTCGCGGGAGAACGGCAGTACTTC.

With respect to this clone: At one of its ends the junction is not consistent with the germline gene, which may arise from a read error. The V call is TRBV7-7, the J call TRBJ2-5; D tentatively reads TRBD1 or TRBD2 (6 bases each). CDR1 SSHAT and CDR2 FNYEAQ come from the germline V gene (reference sequence). The CDR3 spans 15 residues. The CDR3 coding sequence is TGTGCTAGCAGCCCCGGAGGGGGGTCGGCGGAGACCCAGTACTTC. It codes for CASSPGGGSAETQYF.

The V gene is TRBV7-3, the J gene TRBJ2-3, with D tentatively TRBD1 or TRBD2 (5 bases each). Trimming left V 6 bases short and J 0 bases short, with 13 bases between. From germline, CDR1 is SGHTA and CDR2 FQGTGA. The CDR3 runs 15 residues. In DNA form, the CDR3 reads TGTGCCAGCAGTCCGACCGGGACCAGCACAGATACGCAGTATTTT. Its protein is CASSPTGTSTDTQYF.